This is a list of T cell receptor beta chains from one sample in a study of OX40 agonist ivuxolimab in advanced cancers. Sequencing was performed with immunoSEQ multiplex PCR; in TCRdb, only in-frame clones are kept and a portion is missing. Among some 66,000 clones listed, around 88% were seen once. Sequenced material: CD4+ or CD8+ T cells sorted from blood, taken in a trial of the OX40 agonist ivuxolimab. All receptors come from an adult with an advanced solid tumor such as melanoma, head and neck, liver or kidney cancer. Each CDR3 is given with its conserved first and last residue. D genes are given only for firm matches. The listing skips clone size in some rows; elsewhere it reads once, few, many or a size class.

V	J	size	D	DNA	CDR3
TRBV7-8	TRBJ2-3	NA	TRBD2	TGTGCCAGCAGCGTAGCGGGATTCACAGATACGCAGTATTTT	CASSVAGFTDTQYF
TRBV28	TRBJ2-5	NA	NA	TGTGCCAGCAGAGAGGGGATGGAGGAGACCCAGTACTTC	CASREGMEETQYF
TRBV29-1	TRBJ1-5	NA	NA	TGCAGCGTCCGGGACCCCAATCAGCCCCAGCATTTT	CSVRDPNQPQHF
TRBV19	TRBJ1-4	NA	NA	TGTGCCACTCAGGGACTCGGGGAAAAACTGTTTTTT	CATQGLGEKLFF
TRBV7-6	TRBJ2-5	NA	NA	TGTGCCAGCAGCTTAGGGCTAGCCGAGACCCAGTACTTC	CASSLGLAETQYF
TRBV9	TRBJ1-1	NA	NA	TGTGCCAGCAGCCTCCAGGGGTCTAACACTGAAGCTTTCTTT	CASSLQGSNTEAFF
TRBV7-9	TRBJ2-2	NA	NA	TGTGCCAGCAGCTTAGGTCAGGGGAACACCGGGGAGCTGTTTTTT	CASSLGQGNTGELFF
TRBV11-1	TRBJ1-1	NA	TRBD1	TGTGCCAGCAGCCGACGACAGGGGTGGGGAAAGGACACTGAAGCTTTCTTT	CASSRRQGWGKDTEAFF
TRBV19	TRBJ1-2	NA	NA	TGTGCCAGTAGTTCTCTCTCCCAGGTTACGTATGGCTACACCTTC	CASSSLSQVTYGYTF
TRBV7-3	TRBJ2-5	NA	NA	TGTGCCAGCAGCTTGGAGGGGGTGGGGACCCAGTACTTC	CASSLEGVGTQYF
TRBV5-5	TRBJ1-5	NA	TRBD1	TGTGCCAGCAGCGTAATACCCAGGGGGCGGATTCAGCCCCAGCATTTT	CASSVIPRGRIQPQHF
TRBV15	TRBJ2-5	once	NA	TGTGCCACCAGCAGAGATCCCATCGGGGGATCCCAAGAGACCCAGTACTTC	CATSRDPIGGSQETQYF
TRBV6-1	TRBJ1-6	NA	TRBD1	TGTGCCAGCAGAAGAGGGACAGACTATAATTCACCCCTCCACTTT	CASRRGTDYNSPLHF
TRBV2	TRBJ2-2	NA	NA	TGTGCCAGCACAATAGGCCGGATCTTGAACACCGGGGAGCTGTTTTTT	CASTIGRILNTGELFF
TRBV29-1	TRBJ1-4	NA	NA	TGCAGCGTTGAATTCGGGGGGGGCGACGAAAAACTGTTTTTT	CSVEFGGGDEKLFF
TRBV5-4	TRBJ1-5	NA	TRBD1	TGTGCCAGCAGCTTTGGGGGACAGGGGAATCAGCCCCAGCATTTT	CASSFGGQGNQPQHF
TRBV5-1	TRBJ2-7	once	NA	TGCGCCAGCAGCTTACAGGGCGAGTTGAACGAGCAGTACTTC	CASSLQGELNEQYF
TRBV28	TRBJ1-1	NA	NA	TGTGCCAGCAGTTTCAGGGGCACTGAAGCTTTCTTT	CASSFRGTEAFF
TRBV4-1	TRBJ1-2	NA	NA	TGCGCCAGCAGAGCCGGGACAAACTCTATCTATGGCTACACCTTC	CASRAGTNSIYGYTF
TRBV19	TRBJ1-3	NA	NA	TGTGCCAGTACCTCAATCCCGAGCCTCGGAAACACCATATATTTT	CASTSIPSLGNTIYF
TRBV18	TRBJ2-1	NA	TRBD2	TGTGCCAGCTCGCGCGCCGGCGGACTAGCGGGGGTCAATGAGCAGTTCTTC	CASSRAGGLAGVNEQFF
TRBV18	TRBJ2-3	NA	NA	TGTGCCAGCTCACCACAGGGGGATACGCAGTATTTT	CASSPQGDTQYF
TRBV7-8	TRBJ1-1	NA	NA	TGTGCCAGCAGCACCCGACAGGACCGAGGGACTGAAGCTTTCTTT	CASSTRQDRGTEAFF
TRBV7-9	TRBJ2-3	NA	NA	TGTGCCAGCAGCTTAGTGGCTAGCAAGGTGGATACGCAGTATTTT	CASSLVASKVDTQYF
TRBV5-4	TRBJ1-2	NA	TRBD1	TGTGCCAGCAGCATACCGGGACAGGGCTCTGGCTACACCTTC	CASSIPGQGSGYTF
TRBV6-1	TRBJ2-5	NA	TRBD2	TGTGCCAGCAGTGGAGCGGGGGTAGAGACCCAGTACTTC	CASSGAGVETQYF
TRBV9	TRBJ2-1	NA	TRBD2	TGTGCCAGCAGCTACAGCGGACTAGCGGGTATCTACAATGAGCAGTTCTTC	CASSYSGLAGIYNEQFF
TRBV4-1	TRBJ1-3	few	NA	TGCGCCAGCAGCCAAGATCTGCGAAACTCTGGAAACACCATATATTTT	CASSQDLRNSGNTIYF
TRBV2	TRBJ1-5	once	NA	TGTGCCAGCGGCCAGGACAGCGAGAATCAGCCCCAGCATTTT	CASGQDSENQPQHF
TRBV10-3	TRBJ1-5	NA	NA	TGTGCCATCAGTGGGTCGAAGGATCAGCCCCAGCATTTT	CAISGSKDQPQHF
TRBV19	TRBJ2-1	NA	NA	TGTGCCAGTAGTATAAGGAGAGATGAGCAGTTCTTC	CASSIRRDEQFF
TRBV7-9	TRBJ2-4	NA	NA	TGTGCCAGCAGCTTAGTAGAAAACATTCAGTACTTC	CASSLVENIQYF
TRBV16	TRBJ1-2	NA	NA	TGTGCCAGCAGCCAATCAAGGGATGGCTACACCTTC	CASSQSRDGYTF
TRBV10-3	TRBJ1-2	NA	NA	TGTGCCATCAGGCCGGGGGAAGGTGGCTACACCTTC	CAIRPGEGGYTF
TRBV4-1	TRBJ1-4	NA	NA	TGCGCCAGCAGCCAGGCACAGACTTCTAATGAAAAACTGTTTTTT	CASSQAQTSNEKLFF
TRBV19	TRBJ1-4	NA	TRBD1	TGTGCCAGCCGCGGACAGGGAGGTTTCTGGGGGGAAAAACTGTTTTTT	CASRGQGGFWGEKLFF
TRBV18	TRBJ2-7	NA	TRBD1	TGTGCCAGCTCACCAGGACAGGGGCTCTACGAGCAGTACTTC	CASSPGQGLYEQYF
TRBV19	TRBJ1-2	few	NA	TGTGCCAGTAGTATGGTAACGGGCCCTGGCTACACCTTC	CASSMVTGPGYTF
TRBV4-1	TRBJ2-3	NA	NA	TGCGCCAGCAGCCAAGAACCCTTCTTCACAGATACGCAGTATTTT	CASSQEPFFTDTQYF
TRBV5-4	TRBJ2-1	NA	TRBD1	TGTGCCAGCAGCCCCGGGGTAGGCAGGGGGTCCTACAATGAGCAGTTCTTC	CASSPGVGRGSYNEQFF
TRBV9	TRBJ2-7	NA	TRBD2	TGTGCCAGCAGCCTGAGCGGGGGGTCCTACGAGCAGTACTTC	CASSLSGGSYEQYF
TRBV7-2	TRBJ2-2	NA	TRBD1	TGTGCCAGCAGCCCTCGACGGCAGGGGGCTACCGGGGAGCTGTTTTTT	CASSPRRQGATGELFF
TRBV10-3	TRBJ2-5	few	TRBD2	TGTGCCATCAGGGGACTAGTTGGGGGGACCCAGTACTTC	CAIRGLVGGTQYF
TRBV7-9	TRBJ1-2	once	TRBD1	TGTGCCAGCAGCAATGACAGGGGGCGATACTATGGCTACACCTTC	CASSNDRGRYYGYTF
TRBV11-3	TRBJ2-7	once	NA	TGTGCCAGCAGTTCGTTTATAAAACCCTACGAGCAGTACTTC	CASSSFIKPYEQYF
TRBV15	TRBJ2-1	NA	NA	TGTGCCACCCTCACTGAGGGGGGGCGAGGTGAGCAGTTCTTC	CATLTEGGRGEQFF
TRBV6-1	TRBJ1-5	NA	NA	TGTGCCAGCAGTTCTACAGGGTTGGATCAGCCCCAGCATTTT	CASSSTGLDQPQHF
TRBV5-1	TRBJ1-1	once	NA	TGCGCCAGCAGCTTGGTGGGAACAATGAACACTGAAGCTTTCTTT	CASSLVGTMNTEAFF
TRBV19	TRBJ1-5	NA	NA	TGTGCCGGCGGACAATGGGACCAGCCCCAGCATTTT	CAGGQWDQPQHF
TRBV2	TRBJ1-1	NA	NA	TGTGCCAGCAGTACGGAACAGGGAGGGACTGAAGCTTTCTTT	CASSTEQGGTEAFF
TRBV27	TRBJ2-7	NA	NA	TGTGCCAGCAGTGTTGTGGGGTGGAACGAGCAGTACTTC	CASSVVGWNEQYF
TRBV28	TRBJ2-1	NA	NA	TGTGCCAGCAAAGGAGATAGTGTGCAGTTCTTC	CASKGDSVQFF
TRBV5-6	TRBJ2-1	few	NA	TGTGCCAGCAGCTTGGGGCGGTGGGGACTTAACAATGAGCAGTTCTTC	CASSLGRWGLNNEQFF
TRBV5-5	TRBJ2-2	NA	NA	TGTGCCAGCAGCTTGGCAGCGAACACCGGGGAGCTGTTTTTT	CASSLAANTGELFF
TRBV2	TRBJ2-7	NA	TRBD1	TGTGCCAGCAACCGAGGGGGACAGGAGCCCTACGAGCAGTACTTC	CASNRGGQEPYEQYF